Listed below are T cell receptor beta chains from one sample, sequenced in a study of T cell responses to AZD1222 COVID-19 vaccine. This table comes from immunoSEQ multiplex PCR, and its TCRdb copy is limited to in-frame clones, with some not included. The sample holds over 110,000 clones; 85% to 90% are singletons and the top ten take 1.5% to 2%. The sequenced sample was peripheral blood, obtained 28 days after the second AZD1222 dose. Every receptor here comes from an adult who received the AZD1222 COVID-19 vaccine. Both conserved end residues are part of each CDR3. A D gene is named only where the DNA matches it firmly. Size values are once, few and many counts, or a class for expanded clones, and some rows have none.

j_call,v_call,clone_size,d_call,cdr3_aa,cdr3_nt
TRBJ1-3,TRBV7-9,NA,NA,CASSLVFRATGNTIYF,TGTGCCAGCAGCTTAGTTTTCAGGGCCACTGGAAACACCATATATTTT
TRBJ2-7,TRBV30,NA,NA,CAWSSSGIEQYF,TGTGCCTGGAGTTCCTCCGGAATCGAGCAGTACTTC
TRBJ1-6,TRBV5-1,NA,TRBD1,CASSLGAGGTGSPLHF,TGCGCCAGCAGCTTGGGGGCAGGGGGCACGGGATCACCCCTCCACTTT
TRBJ1-6,TRBV7-6,NA,TRBD1,CASSYRGNNSPLHF,TGTGCCAGCAGCTACAGGGGAAATAATTCACCCCTCCACTTT
TRBJ2-3,TRBV24-1,NA,TRBD1,CATSDSGTGGTDTQYF,TGTGCCACCAGCGATTCTGGGACAGGGGGCACAGATACGCAGTATTTT
TRBJ2-1,TRBV5-6,NA,NA,CASSLVGDYNEQFF,TGTGCCAGCAGCTTGGTAGGGGATTACAATGAGCAGTTCTTC
TRBJ2-3,TRBV28,NA,NA,CASTPSGTDTQYF,TGTGCCAGCACCCCCAGTGGGACAGATACGCAGTATTTT
TRBJ2-3,TRBV6-5,NA,NA,CASSPGTFTQYF,TGTGCCAGCAGCCCCGGGACTTTTACGCAGTATTTT
TRBJ2-7,TRBV4-2,few,NA,CASSQAHKYEQYF,TGTGCCAGCAGCCAAGCCCACAAGTACGAGCAGTACTTC
TRBJ1-3,TRBV3-1/TRBV3-2,NA,NA,CASSQSGASGNTIYF,TGTGCCAGCAGCCAGTCAGGAGCATCTGGAAACACCATATATTTT
TRBJ2-1,TRBV4-1,NA,NA,CASSQGLGGLDEQFF,TGCGCCAGCAGCCAAGGGTTAGGGGGGCTCGATGAGCAGTTCTTC
TRBJ2-5,TRBV19,NA,TRBD2,CASSILADSQETQYF,TGTGCCAGTAGTATACTAGCGGACTCCCAAGAGACCCAGTACTTC
TRBJ1-6,TRBV5-8,NA,NA,CASSLGRLQGSPLHF,TGTGCCAGCAGCTTGGGGCGGCTGCAAGGCTCACCCCTCCACTTT
TRBJ1-1,TRBV4-2,NA,NA,CASTLGYGQATEAFF,TGTGCCAGCACCTTAGGGTACGGGCAGGCCACTGAAGCTTTCTTT
TRBJ2-1,TRBV20-1,NA,NA,CSASKGPKNSIAVSYNEQFF,TGCAGTGCTAGTAAAGGGCCCAAAAATAGTATAGCGGTCTCCTACAATGAGCAGTTCTTC
TRBJ2-1,TRBV28,NA,NA,CATQGLTPFVQHDEQFF,TGTGCCACCCAGGGCCTTACCCCTTTCGTCCAGCATGATGAGCAGTTCTTC
TRBJ2-7,TRBV7-2,once,TRBD2,CASSLGLAVISSYEQYF,TGTGCCAGCAGCCTGGGACTAGCGGTTATAAGCTCCTACGAGCAGTACTTC
TRBJ1-3,TRBV19,NA,NA,CASYGGSGNTIYF,TGTGCCAGCTACGGAGGCTCGGGAAACACCATATATTTT
TRBJ2-3,TRBV23-1,NA,NA,CASSQSCGLGGRSSTDTQYF,TGCGCCAGCAGTCAATCTTGTGGACTCGGGGGGCGGAGTTCTACAGATACGCAGTATTTT
TRBJ2-5,TRBV5-4,NA,TRBD1,CASSIDRGETQYF,TGTGCCAGCAGTATAGACAGGGGCGAGACCCAGTACTTC
TRBJ2-1,TRBV3-1/TRBV3-2,NA,NA,CASSQDGPAREQFF,TGTGCCAGCAGCCAAGATGGTCCAGCAAGGGAGCAGTTCTTC
TRBJ1-4,TRBV19,once,TRBD1,CASSIEDRGFEKLFF,TGTGCCAGTAGTATAGAGGACAGGGGTTTTGAAAAACTGTTTTTT
TRBJ1-3,TRBV5-1,NA,NA,CASSWSSAGALGNTIYF,TGCGCCAGCAGCTGGTCCTCCGCCGGGGCATTGGGAAACACCATATATTTT
TRBJ2-1,TRBV7-3,NA,NA,CASSFPPYNEQFF,TGTGCCAGCAGCTTTCCACCATACAATGAGCAGTTCTTC
TRBJ2-7,TRBV5-1,NA,NA,CASYPPGQVSYEQYF,TGCGCCAGCTACCCACCGGGACAAGTTTCCTACGAGCAGTACTTC
TRBJ1-2,TRBV5-6,NA,TRBD1,CASSLRGLPIYGYTF,TGTGCCAGCAGCTTGAGGGGGCTACCTATTTATGGCTACACCTTC
TRBJ2-6,TRBV19,NA,TRBD1,CASTRDRASSGANVLTF,TGTGCCAGTACCCGGGACAGGGCCTCCTCTGGGGCCAACGTCCTGACTTTC
TRBJ2-7,TRBV27,NA,NA,CASGFGGGEDEQYF,TGTGCCAGCGGTTTTGGAGGGGGCGAGGACGAGCAGTACTTC
TRBJ2-3,TRBV28,once,NA,CASSFSGRGGTDTQYF,TGTGCCAGCAGTTTTTCCGGGAGAGGTGGTACAGATACGCAGTATTTT
TRBJ1-1,TRBV28,NA,NA,CASSLGSLEAFF,TGTGCCAGCAGTTTAGGGTCCCTTGAAGCTTTCTTT
TRBJ1-3,TRBV21-1,NA,NA,CASSKEGLCDGGNTIYF,TGTGCCAGCAGCAAAGAGGGTCTCTGTGACGGTGGAAACACCATATATTTT